These T cell receptor beta chains were read from a single sample in a study of blood T cell repertoires in COVID-19. Clones were sequenced by immunoSEQ multiplex PCR, and TCRdb holds only the in-frame ones, with some missing. The sample lists 250,000 or so clones, over 80% seen once, with about 2.9% in the top ten. Sequences were obtained from PBMCs or T cells enriched from blood (not recorded which). Receptors were obtained from a woman in her 40s who had been exposed to COVID-19. Both conserved end residues are part of each CDR3. Where a row states a size, it is once, few, many or the class of an expanded clone; other rows omit it.

J gene: TRBJ1-2; V gene: TRBV11-2; clone size: few; CDR3 protein: CASSPDRVYGYTF
J gene: TRBJ1-1; V gene: TRBV7-2; clone size: .; CDR3 protein: CASNSRAGGPIMNTEAFF
J gene: TRBJ2-1; V gene: TRBV30; clone size: .; CDR3 protein: CAWSHRGWDNEQFF
J gene: TRBJ1-4; V gene: TRBV4-3; clone size: .; CDR3 protein: CASSQDGGGVGEKLFF
J gene: TRBJ1-2; V gene: TRBV12-3/TRBV12-4; clone size: .; CDR3 protein: CASSDGRGNGYTF
J gene: TRBJ2-7; V gene: TRBV4-3; clone size: once; CDR3 protein: CASSQEWQGAGEQYF
J gene: TRBJ2-5; V gene: TRBV13; clone size: .; CDR3 protein: CASSERLAGVVKETQYF
J gene: TRBJ1-4; V gene: TRBV7-9; clone size: few; CDR3 protein: CASSLAGAREKLFF
J gene: TRBJ1-4; V gene: TRBV28; clone size: .; CDR3 protein: CASSLSAIRVDYNEKLFF
J gene: TRBJ1-4; V gene: TRBV28; clone size: .; CDR3 protein: CASSSGGQGDEKLFF
J gene: TRBJ1-1; V gene: TRBV11-3; clone size: once; CDR3 protein: CASADEGQAGFEAFF